These 27 T cell receptor beta chains originate from one sample sequenced in a study of beta chain features in type 1 diabetes. Study-wide points: Moderate yet significant TCRB CDR3 shortening was seen in Type 1 diabetes patients in all four CD4+ subsets.

The isolated RNA, all of it, was reverse transcribed, so expressed TCRB transcripts were what got sequenced. Sequenced by immunoSEQ multiplex PCR; TCRdb stores in-frame clones only, minus some. The sample contains about 260,000 clones, roughly 20% of which appear only once. No antigen has been identified for these receptors. The sequencing sample was made of naive CD4+ T cells from blood. The receptors were sampled from a woman in her 40s with type 1 diabetes.

In this sample, this clone turned up a few times. The chain combines TRBV5-6 with TRBJ2-3, with TRBD2 matching over 10 bases. CDR3 size: 17 residues. Germline values: CDR1 SGHDT, CDR2 YYEEEE. V shed 3 bases and J 3 bases; nucleotides not matched to a gene: 10. CDR3 sequence: CASSWYPSGRGTDTQYF. As DNA, the CDR3 is TGTGCCAGCAGCTGGTATCCTAGCGGGAGAGGAACAGATACGCAGTATTTT.

This chain connects TRBV9 to TRBJ1-1; 7 bases agree with TRBD1. Germline CDR1 reads SGDLS; CDR2 reads YYNGEE. The CDR3 contains 16 residues. The V gene end was trimmed by 5 bases and the J gene end by 0 bases; junction bases not matched to a gene: 10. In nucleotides, the CDR3 is TGTGCCAGCAGTAGGGGACAGATACTTATGAACACTGAAGCTTTCTTT. Its translation is CASSRGQILMNTEAFF.

This clone was observed a handful of times. The CDR3 DNA reads as TGTGCCAGCAGTACAGGGGCTCCCTACGAGCAGTACTTC. Translation: CASSTGAPYEQYF. The gene calls are TRBV28 and TRBJ2-7; 7 nucleotides line up with TRBD1. The V gene's germline CDR1 is MDHEN and CDR2 SYDVKM. This CDR3 has 13 residues. The V gene end was trimmed by 5 bases and the J gene end by 2 bases; junction bases not matched to a gene: 3.

This clone was seen more than once but under ten times. The chain carries TRBV7-3 and TRBJ1-5; D perhaps matches TRBD1 (5 bases). The germline CDR1 and CDR2 sequences are SGHTA and FQGTGA. V was shortened by 4 bases and J by 0 bases, with 10 bases between the two germline ends. There are 15 residues in the CDR3. The CDR3 spells CASSSQGGSNQPQHF. In DNA form, the CDR3 reads TGTGCCAGCAGCTCTCAGGGTGGTAGCAATCAGCCCCAGCATTTT.

A few counts support this clone. V and J are TRBV7-8 and TRBJ2-1, with TRBD2 as a possible D gene (6 bases). V gave up 5 bases and J gave up 0 bases, with 26 bases separating them. CDR1 is SGHVS and CDR2 is FQNEAQ in the germline V gene. This CDR3 comprises 20 residues. CDR3 nucleotide sequence: TGTGCCAGCAGCCTGGGACGGAGGGGTCTCCCGTCCCACTCCTACAATGAGCAGTTCTTC. Translating gives CASSLGRRGLPSHSYNEQFF.

This clone was picked up a small number of times. This sequence joins TRBV9 and TRBJ2-7, with D perhaps TRBD2 (7 bases). V was trimmed by 2 bases and J by 5 bases, leaving 14 bases between them. Per germline, CDR1 SGDLS and CDR2 YYNGEE. This CDR3 region has 14 residues. As DNA, the CDR3 is TGTGCCAGCAGCGTCGCCCGAGGGGGGGACGAGCAGTACTTC. This encodes CASSVARGGDEQYF.

This clone was observed a few times. The CDR3 loop reads CASSQVGGDLTDTQYF. The CDR3 nucleotides are TGTGCCAGCAGCCAAGTGGGAGGGGACTTAACAGATACGCAGTATTTT. This sequence joins TRBV14 and TRBJ2-3; TRBD2 matches at 7 bases. Trimming at V came to 1 base and at J to 3 bases, leaving 7 bases not matched to a gene. This CDR3 contains 16 residues. The germline V gene has CDR1 SGHDN and CDR2 FVKESK.

This clone was observed a few times. This sequence joins TRBV19 and TRBJ1-5, with 8 bases aligning to TRBD1. Germline lookup yields CDR1 LNHDA and CDR2 SQIVND (reference sequence). V dropped 8 bases and J dropped 2; count of bases not matched to a gene: 2. This CDR3 is built from 13 residues. CDR3 coding DNA: TGTGCCAGTGTACAGGGGGGCAATCAGCCCCAGCATTTT. Translated: CASVQGGNQPQHF.

The genes are TRBV6-6 and TRBJ1-2, with TRBD1 matching 7 bases. The CDR3 contains 14 residues. V was clipped by 5 bases and J by 1 base; unmatched bases: 4. CDR1 and CDR2 (germline): MNHNY, SVGAGI (reference sequence). CDR3 coding DNA: TGTGCCAGCAGTCGCAGGGACAGTAACTATGGCTACACCTTC. This translates into CASSRRDSNYGYTF.

This clone was recorded a few times. This chain joins TRBV10-3 and TRBJ2-7; D is perhaps TRBD1 (6 bases). The germline V gene encodes CDR1 ENHRY and CDR2 SYGVKD. CDR3 length: 13 amino acids. V gave up 4 bases and J gave up 10 bases, with 17 bases separating them. In nucleotides, the CDR3 is TGTGCCATCAGTGGAGAGCCACAGGGTCCCCAGTACTTC. It yields the protein CAISGEPQGPQYF.

Concerning this clone: Other DNA sequences in the same sample also yield this CDR3. The V and J genes are TRBV7-2 and TRBJ1-2; 7 nucleotides match TRBD1. Trimming cost V 3 bases and J 4 bases; bases outside gene matches: 5. The CDR3 extends over 14 amino acids. Germline CDR1 reads SGHTA; CDR2 reads FQGNSA. CDR3 sequence (DNA): TGTGCCAGCAGCTTCGGGCAGGGGGGCTATGGCTACACCTTC. Encoded protein: CASSFGQGGYGYTF. Using reference TRBV7-2 and TRBJ1-2 for the parts outside the CDR3, the full variable domain is GAGVSQSPSNKVTEKGKDVELRCDPISGHTALYWYRQSLGQGLEFLIYFQGNSAPDKSGLPSDRFSAERTGGSVSTLTIQRTQQEDSAVYLCASSFGQGGYGYTFGSGTRLTVV.

V and J are TRBV7-9 and TRBJ2-2; possibly TRBD1 for D (5 bases). Germline V lookup: CDR1 SEHNR, CDR2 FQNEAQ (reference sequence). V was pared by 5 bases and J by 2 bases, with 6 bases between. The CDR3 has 13 residues. CDR3 protein: CASSRGNTGELFF. In DNA, the CDR3 is TGTGCCAGCAGCAGGGGCAACACCGGGGAGCTGTTTTTT. Using reference TRBV7-9 and TRBJ2-2 for the parts outside the CDR3, the full variable domain is DTGVSQNPRHKITKRGQNVTFRCDPISEHNRLYWYRQTLGQGPEFLTYFQNEAQLEKSRLLSDRFSAERPKGSFSTLEIQRTEQGDSAMYLCASSRGNTGELFFGEGSRLTVL.

The chain has TRBV30 and TRBJ2-1, with D perhaps matching TRBD1 (6 bases). CDR3 size: 13 residues. The V gene's germline CDR1 is GTSNPN and CDR2 SVGIG (reference sequence). Trimming took 2 bases from V and 10 from J, leaving 15 bases between them. The CDR3 spells CAWSTGQLMEQFF. In nucleotides, the CDR3 is TGTGCCTGGAGTACGGGACAACTGATGGAGCAGTTCTTC. Full variable domain (outside the CDR3, taken from reference TRBV30 and TRBJ2-1): SQTIHQWPATLVQPVGSPLSLECTVEGTSNPNLYWYRQAAGRGLQLLFYSVGIGQISSEVPQNLSASRPQDRQFILSSKKLLLSDSGFYLCAWSTGQLMEQFFGPGTRLTVL.

This clone occurred a few times. The chain combines TRBV6-5 with TRBJ2-7; D unresolved. V was shortened by 0 bases and J by 3 bases, with 6 bases between the two germline ends. The CDR3 contains 13 residues. The germline V gene encodes CDR1 MNHEY and CDR2 SVGAGI. The CDR3 coding sequence is TGTGCCAGCAGTTACTCTTACAACTACGAGCAGTACTTC. Amino acids: CASSYSYNYEQYF.

In this sample, this clone turned up a few times. This rearrangement joins TRBV29-1 to TRBJ2-3, with 15 bases identical to TRBD2. The germline V gene encodes CDR1 SQVTM and CDR2 ANQGSEA. After removal of 8 bases from V and 2 bases from J, the junction contained 11 bases not matched to a gene. The CDR3 extends over 17 amino acids. The CDR3 nucleotides are TGCAGCATACCTAGGGGACTAGCGGGAGGTTTCACAGATACGCAGTATTTT. Translating gives CSIPRGLAGGFTDTQYF.

The chain joins TRBV6-4 to TRBJ2-1; D gene ambiguous. The V and J ends lost 0 bases and 7 bases respectively, with 4 bases between them. Germline CDR1 and CDR2: MRHNA and SNTAGT. The length of the CDR3 is 12 residues. This chain's CDR3 is CASSDSLNEQFF. In DNA form, the CDR3 reads TGTGCCAGCAGTGACTCCTTAAATGAGCAGTTCTTC.

V and J are TRBV4-3 and TRBJ2-1; no reliable D call. Germline V gene lookup returns CDR1 LGHNA and CDR2 YSLEER. The ends were cut back, 1 base at V and 4 bases at J, with 5 bases in the middle. This CDR3 has 13 amino acids. The CDR3 sequence is CASSQGGYNEQFF. The CDR3, as DNA: TGCGCCAGCAGCCAAGGCGGTTACAATGAGCAGTTCTTC.

This clone has a handful of counts. The chain couples TRBV19 to TRBJ1-5, with a tentative D call TRBD1 (5 bases). The germline gives CDR1 LNHDA, CDR2 SQIVND (reference sequence). This CDR3 has 13 residues. Between the trimmed V and J ends, which lost 10 bases and 4 bases, there was a span of 14 bases. CDR3 coding DNA: TGTGCCATTTCCCCGCAGGGAAATCAGCCCCAGCATTTT. It translates to CAISPQGNQPQHF.

This clone has only one observation. The chain carries TRBV28 and TRBJ2-5; 11 bases are shared with TRBD1. This CDR3 is built from 13 residues. V lost 8 bases to trimming and J lost 5 bases; unmatched junction nucleotides: 4. The germline CDR1 and CDR2 sequences are MDHEN and SYDVKM. The DNA of the CDR3 is TGTGCCAGCCGGACAGGGGGCGCGGAGACCCAGTACTTC. Amino acids: CASRTGGAETQYF.

For this clone: A junction end diverges from the germline sequence, so it may reflect a read error. The rearrangement uses TRBV7-2 and TRBJ2-3; TRBD2 agrees at 12 bases. The CDR3 contains 15 residues. CDR1 is SGHTA, CDR2 FQGNSA, per germline. This chain's CDR3 is CASSSRTSGADTQCF. The CDR3 bases are TGTGCCAGCAGCTCCCGGACTAGCGGGGCAGATACGCAGTGTTTT.

This clone was picked up a small number of times. The chain couples TRBV29-1 to TRBJ1-2; D is ambiguous. V lost 5 bases and J 0 bases, leaving 13 bases between the germline ends. The CDR3 extends over 14 amino acids. The germline V gene encodes CDR1 SQVTM and CDR2 ANQGSEA. CDR3 DNA sequence: TGCAGCGTTACTTCCGGCGGCGCTAACTATGGCTACACCTTC. Its protein is CSVTSGGANYGYTF.

The chain joins TRBV28 to TRBJ2-6; TRBD1 matches 7 bases. The J segment lost 4 bases and the V segment lost 7 bases, leaving 4 bases of the junction unmatched. There are 14 residues in the CDR3. Germline values: CDR1 MDHEN, CDR2 SYDVKM. This CDR3 is CASTTGAGANVLTF. CDR3 sequence (DNA): TGTGCCAGCACCACAGGGGCAGGGGCCAACGTCCTGACTTTC.

V gene TRBV7-2 combines with J gene TRBJ2-7; D unresolved. The CDR3 contains 13 residues. The V and J ends lost 3 bases and 3 bases respectively, with 9 bases between them. Germline V CDR1 and CDR2: SGHTA, FQGNSA. The CDR3 bases are TGTGCCAGCAGCTTGATAGTCGACTACGAGCAGTACTTC. This encodes CASSLIVDYEQYF. Full variable domain (missing parts from reference TRBV7-2 and TRBJ2-7): GAGVSQSPSNKVTEKGKDVELRCDPISGHTALYWYRQSLGQGLEFLIYFQGNSAPDKSGLPSDRFSAERTGGSVSTLTIQRTQQEDSAVYLCASSLIVDYEQYFGPGTRLTVT.

The chain uses TRBV5-5 and TRBJ1-1; D is unresolved. Germline lookup yields CDR1 SGHKS and CDR2 YYEKEE (reference sequence). The CDR3 is made up of 12 amino acids. The V and J ends lost 0 bases and 2 bases respectively, with 2 bases between them. The CDR3 DNA sequence: TGTGCCAGCAGCTTGGCAAACACTGAAGCTTTCTTT. Translating gives CASSLANTEAFF.

V is TRBV5-1 and J is TRBJ2-3, with 9 bases that match TRBD2. Germline V gene sequence: CDR1 SGHRS, CDR2 YFSETQ. V dropped 3 bases and J dropped 5; count of bases not matched to a gene: 4. The CDR3 is made up of 14 amino acids. The CDR3 loop is CASSSGTSRDTQYF. The DNA of the CDR3 is TGCGCCAGCAGCTCCGGGACTAGCCGAGATACGCAGTATTTT.

This clone showed up just a few times. This chain connects TRBV7-8 to TRBJ2-3, with no clear D. Trimming removed 0 bases from V and 0 bases from J, with 4 bases in between. Germline V gene lookup returns CDR1 SGHVS and CDR2 FQNEAQ. The CDR3 loop spans 14 amino acids. In DNA, the CDR3 is TGTGCCAGCAGCTTAGCGGCTAGCACAGATACGCAGTATTTT. It specifies CASSLAASTDTQYF.

The chain couples TRBV4-3 to TRBJ2-3; weak D call: TRBD2 (6 bases). This CDR3 region has 13 residues. The V gene lost 4 bases and the J gene lost 4 bases, with 9 bases spanning the gap. Germline loops: CDR1 LGHNA, CDR2 YSLEER. The CDR3 sequence: CASSRDSADTQYF. In DNA form, the CDR3 reads TGCGCCAGCAGCCGGGACTCTGCAGATACGCAGTATTTT.